This entry concerns a single T cell receptor (beta chain). Antigen: not known. RNA was extracted and reverse transcribed into cDNA as the sequencing template. The protocol was immunoSEQ multiplex PCR, while the TCRdb copy is restricted to in-frame clones and leaves out a portion. This sample has about 260,000 clones; about 62% occur once, and the top ten carry around 0.92%. Treatment defined: oral pan-JAK inhibitor, 5-10 mg twice daily. Collected material from alopecia areata patients comprised lesional scalp punch biopsies and peripheral blood. This record comes from a study of CD8+ T cells in alopecia areata. About the study: The study gave tofacitinib for 6 to 18 months, then 6 months off drug. Study findings and constraints: On tofacitinib, scalp clonality and expanded CD8+ clones among top 100 fell significantly. Sequencing of scalp samples also captures resident alphabeta T cells of normal skin.

Trimming removed 0 bases at V and 4 bases at J, with 12 bases between. CDR3 size: 15 residues. Germline assignment: CDR1 GTSNPN and CDR2 SVGIG (reference sequence). The sequence was collected from a human donor with alopecia areata. The specimen was CD4+ T cells sorted from blood, collected around week 53, from a patient treated with tofacitinib. V gene TRBV30 combines with J gene TRBJ2-2; tentative D call: TRBD1 (6 bases). The CDR3 nucleotides read TGTGCCTGGAGTGTAAGGGGACACCTCACCGGGGAGCTGTTTTTT. This codes for CAWSVRGHLTGELFF. The variable domain in full, with the rest retrieved from reference TRBV30 and TRBJ2-2, is SQTIHQWPATLVQPVGSPLSLECTVEGTSNPNLYWYRQAAGRGLQLLFYSVGIGQISSEVPQNLSASRPQDRQFILSSKKLLLSDSGFYLCAWSVRGHLTGELFFGEGSRLTVL.